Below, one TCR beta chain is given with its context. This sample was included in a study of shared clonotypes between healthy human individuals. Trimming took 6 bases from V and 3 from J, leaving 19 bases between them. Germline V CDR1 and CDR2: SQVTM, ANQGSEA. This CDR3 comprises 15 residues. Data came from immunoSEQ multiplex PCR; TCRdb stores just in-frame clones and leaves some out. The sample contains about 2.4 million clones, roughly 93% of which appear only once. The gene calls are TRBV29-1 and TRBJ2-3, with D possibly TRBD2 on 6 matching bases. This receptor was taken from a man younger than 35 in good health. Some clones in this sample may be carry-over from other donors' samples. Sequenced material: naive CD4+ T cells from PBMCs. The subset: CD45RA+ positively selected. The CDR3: CSVKYGGRATDTQYF. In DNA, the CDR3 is TGCAGCGTAAAATACGGAGGGAGAGCGACAGATACGCAGTATTTT.